This T cell receptor beta chain was found in a study of shared clonotypes between healthy human individuals. Profiling relied on immunoSEQ multiplex PCR, and the TCRdb table lists in-frame clones only, not all of them. Of around 750,000 clones in the sample, approximately 79% were seen once. Trimming left V 2 bases short and J 3 bases short, with 8 bases between. The CDR3 covers 14 residues. CDR1 and CDR2 from the germline V gene are SNHLY and FYNNEI. From CD4+ cells came CD45RA+ naive and CD45RA-negative memory subsets. Sequencing used memory CD4+ T cells sorted from blood. Subset in this sample: CD45RA-negative fraction. The origin of this receptor is a woman aged 25 to 39 in good health. V and J are TRBV2 and TRBJ1-5, with D hard to call. CDR3 sequence (DNA): TGTGCCAGCAGTGAAACAGAACCCAATCAGCCCCAGCATTTT. It yields the protein CASSETEPNQPQHF.